This TCR beta chain stems from a study of OX40 agonist ivuxolimab in advanced cancers. On the study more broadly: Every 2 weeks, patients got intravenous ivuxolimab at one of six dose levels (0.01-10 mg/kg).

This table comes from immunoSEQ multiplex PCR, and its TCRdb copy is limited to in-frame clones, with some not included. The sample consists of tens of thousands of clones, approximately 90% of them appearing once. Concerning this clone: Its target is unknown.

Whole-study findings and limits: Individuals who were partial responders at 0.1-3.0 mg/kg had clonal expansion that ranked among the lowest.

This CDR3 spans 18 amino acids. From germline, CDR1 is SGHRS and CDR2 YFSETQ. V lost 0 bases to trimming and J lost 6 bases, with 21 bases between them. This chain connects TRBV5-1 to TRBJ2-2; D uncertain. The clonotype originates from an adult with an advanced solid tumor such as melanoma, head and neck, liver or kidney cancer. Source: CD4+ or CD8+ T cells sorted from blood, taken in a trial of the OX40 agonist ivuxolimab. For the CDR3, the DNA is TGCGCCAGCAGCTTGGCCATTCGGTCCCTTACTGTCCCCGGGGAGCTGTTTTTT. Encoded protein: CASSLAIRSLTVPGELFF.